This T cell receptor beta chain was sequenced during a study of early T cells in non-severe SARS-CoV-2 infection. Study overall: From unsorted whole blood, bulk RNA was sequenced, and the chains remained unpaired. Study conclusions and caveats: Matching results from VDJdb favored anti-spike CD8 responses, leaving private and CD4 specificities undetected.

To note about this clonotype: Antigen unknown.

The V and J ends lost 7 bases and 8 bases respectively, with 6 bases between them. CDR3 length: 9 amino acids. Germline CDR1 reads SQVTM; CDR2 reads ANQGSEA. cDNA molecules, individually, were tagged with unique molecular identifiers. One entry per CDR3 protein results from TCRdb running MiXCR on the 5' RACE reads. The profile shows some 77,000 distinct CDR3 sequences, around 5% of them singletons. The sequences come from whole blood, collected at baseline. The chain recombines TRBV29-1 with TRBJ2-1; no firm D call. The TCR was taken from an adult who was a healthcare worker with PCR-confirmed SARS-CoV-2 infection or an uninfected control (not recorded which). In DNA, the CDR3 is TGCAGCGCCGGAGATGAGCAGTTCTTC. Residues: CSAGDEQFF.